The subject of this entry is one T cell receptor (beta chain). Trimming left V 4 bases short and J 7 bases short, with 13 bases between. The germline CDR1 and CDR2 sequences are LGHDT and YNNKEL (reference sequence). The CDR3 has 14 residues. Some clones are missing from TCRdb's copy, which holds only in-frame ones; the method was immunoSEQ multiplex PCR. The repertoire has 100,000 to 150,000 clones, around 87% of them found once; the top ten carry under 11%. This specimen comes from a study of T cell responses to AZD1222 COVID-19 vaccine. Looking at the study overall: Pooling of second doses given at about 4 or about 12 weeks was done.

Here the sequenced sample was peripheral blood, taken on day 0 of AZD1222 vaccination. The sequence was obtained from an adult in good health. The genes are TRBV3-1 (or the pseudogene TRBV3-2) and TRBJ1-4; weak D call: TRBD1 (5 bases). CDR3 loop: CASSRAGVREKLFF. The CDR3 nucleotides are TGTGCCAGCAGCCGTGCGGGGGTACGTGAAAAACTGTTTTTT.